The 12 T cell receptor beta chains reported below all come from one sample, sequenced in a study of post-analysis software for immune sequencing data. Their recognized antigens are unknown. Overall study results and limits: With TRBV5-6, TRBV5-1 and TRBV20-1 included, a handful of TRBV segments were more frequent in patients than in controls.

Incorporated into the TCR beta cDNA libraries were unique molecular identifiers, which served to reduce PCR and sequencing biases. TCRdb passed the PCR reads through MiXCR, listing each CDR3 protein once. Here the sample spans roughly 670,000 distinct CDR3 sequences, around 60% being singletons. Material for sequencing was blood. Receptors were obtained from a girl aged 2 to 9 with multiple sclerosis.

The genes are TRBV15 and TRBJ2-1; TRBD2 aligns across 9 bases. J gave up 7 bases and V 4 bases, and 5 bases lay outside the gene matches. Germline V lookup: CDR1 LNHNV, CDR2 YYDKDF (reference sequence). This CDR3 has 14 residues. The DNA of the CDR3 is TGTGCCACCAGCACTAGCGGGATGGATAATGAGCAGTTCTTC. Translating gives CATSTSGMDNEQFF.

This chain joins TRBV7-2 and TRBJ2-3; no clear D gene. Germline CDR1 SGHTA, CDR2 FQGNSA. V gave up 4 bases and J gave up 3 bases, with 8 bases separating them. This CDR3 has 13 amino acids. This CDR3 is CASSSPGTDTQYF. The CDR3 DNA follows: TGTGCCAGCAGCTCCCCCGGGACAGATACGCAGTATTTT.

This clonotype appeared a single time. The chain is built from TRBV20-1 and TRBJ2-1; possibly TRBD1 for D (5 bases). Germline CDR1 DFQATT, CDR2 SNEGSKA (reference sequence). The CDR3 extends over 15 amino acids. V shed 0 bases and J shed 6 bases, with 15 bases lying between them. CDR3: CSARDQFGATNEQFF. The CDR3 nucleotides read TGCAGTGCTAGAGATCAGTTTGGGGCCACCAATGAGCAGTTCTTC.

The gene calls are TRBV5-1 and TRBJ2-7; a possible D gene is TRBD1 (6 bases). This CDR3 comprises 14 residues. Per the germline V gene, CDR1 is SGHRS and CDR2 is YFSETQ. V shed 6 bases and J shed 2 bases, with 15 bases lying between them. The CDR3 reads CASTLGTHTYEQYF. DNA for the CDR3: TGCGCCAGCACTCTCGGGACACACACCTACGAGCAGTACTTC.

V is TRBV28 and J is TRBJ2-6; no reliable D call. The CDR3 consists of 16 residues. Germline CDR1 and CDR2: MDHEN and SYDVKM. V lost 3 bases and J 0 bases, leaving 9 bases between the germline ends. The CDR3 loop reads CASSFEIFSGANVLTF. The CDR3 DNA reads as TGTGCCAGCAGTTTCGAGATCTTCTCTGGGGCCAACGTCCTGACTTTC.

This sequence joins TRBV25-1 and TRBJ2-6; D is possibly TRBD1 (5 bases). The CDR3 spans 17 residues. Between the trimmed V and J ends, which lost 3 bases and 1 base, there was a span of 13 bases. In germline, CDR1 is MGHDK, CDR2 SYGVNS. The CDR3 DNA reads TGTGCCAGCAGTGAGCAAGTCACAGGTTCTGGGGCCAACGTCCTGACTTTC. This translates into CASSEQVTGSGANVLTF.

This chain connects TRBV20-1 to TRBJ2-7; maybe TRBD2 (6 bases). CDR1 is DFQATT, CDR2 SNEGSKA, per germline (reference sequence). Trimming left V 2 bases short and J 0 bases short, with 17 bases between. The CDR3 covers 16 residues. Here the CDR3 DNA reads TGCAGTGCTAGAAGCCCCAGGGACTCGAGCTCCTACGAGCAGTACTTC. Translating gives CSARSPRDSSSYEQYF.

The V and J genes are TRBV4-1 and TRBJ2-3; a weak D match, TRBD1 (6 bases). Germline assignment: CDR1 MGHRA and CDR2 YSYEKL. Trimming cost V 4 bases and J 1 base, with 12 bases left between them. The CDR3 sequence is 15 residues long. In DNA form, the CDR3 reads TGCGCCAGCAGCCTCAGACCAGGGGGCACAGATACGCAGTATTTT. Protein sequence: CASSLRPGGTDTQYF.

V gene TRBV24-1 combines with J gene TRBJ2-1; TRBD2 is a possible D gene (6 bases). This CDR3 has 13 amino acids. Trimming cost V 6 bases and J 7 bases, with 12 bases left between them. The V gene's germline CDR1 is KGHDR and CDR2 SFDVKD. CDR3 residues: CATSTGGKNEQFF. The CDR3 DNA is TGTGCCACCAGTACCGGGGGTAAGAATGAGCAGTTCTTC.

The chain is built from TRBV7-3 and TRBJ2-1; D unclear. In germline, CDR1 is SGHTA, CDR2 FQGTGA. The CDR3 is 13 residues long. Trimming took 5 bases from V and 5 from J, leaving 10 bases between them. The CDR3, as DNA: TGTGCCAGCAGCCCTCAAAGAGACAATGAGCAGTTCTTC. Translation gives CASSPQRDNEQFF.

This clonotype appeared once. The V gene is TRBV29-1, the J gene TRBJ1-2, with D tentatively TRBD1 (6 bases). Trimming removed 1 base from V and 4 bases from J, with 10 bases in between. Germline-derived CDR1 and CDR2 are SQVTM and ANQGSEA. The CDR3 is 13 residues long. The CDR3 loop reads CSVEVAGAYGYTF. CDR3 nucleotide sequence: TGCAGCGTTGAAGTAGCAGGGGCCTATGGCTACACCTTC.

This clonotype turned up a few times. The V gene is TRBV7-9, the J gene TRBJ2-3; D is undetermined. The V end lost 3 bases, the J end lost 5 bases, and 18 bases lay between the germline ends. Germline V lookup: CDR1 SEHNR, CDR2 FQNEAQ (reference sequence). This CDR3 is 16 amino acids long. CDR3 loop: CASSFSTLESGDTQYF. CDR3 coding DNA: TGTGCCAGCAGCTTCTCCACTCTAGAGTCGGGAGATACGCAGTATTTT.